This passage covers 19 T cell receptor beta chains from one sample sequenced in a study of regulatory T cells in long-lasting Graves disease. Time point given: newly diagnosed GD, antithyroid drugs for less than 3 months. RNA from PBMCs was the source of the TCR library. Sequencing libraries for TCR beta were prepared with iRepertoire HTBI primers and Arm-PCR of CDR3 regions. TCRdb re-analysed the multiplex PCR reads in MiXCR, keeping a single row per CDR3 protein. In the table there are fewer than 450,000 distinct CDR3 sequences, about 15% of which are singletons. Another study also made use of these data, one on T cells in Graves' hyperthyroidism and ophthalmopathy.

Sample: peripheral blood mononuclear cells (PBMCs), taken at new diagnosis, from a patient treated with antithyroid drugs. The source of these receptors is a woman aged 40 to 55 with Graves disease.

This clonotype was recorded at least ten times. J is TRBJ1-5 and V is TRBV20-1; weak D call: TRBD1 (6 bases). The CDR3 loop spans 13 amino acids. Trimming stripped 6 bases from V and 6 bases from J, with 15 bases between. Looked up from germline, CDR1 is DFQATT and CDR2 is SNEGSKA (reference sequence). CDR3 sequence: CSATTGIGQPQHF. The CDR3 DNA reads TGCAGTGCCACCACAGGGATCGGTCAGCCCCAGCATTTT.

In this sample, this clonotype turned up a few times. The chain combines TRBV25-1 with TRBJ2-5, with 9 positions matching TRBD1. This CDR3 is 16 amino acids long. V gave up 6 bases and J gave up 4 bases; unmatched junction bases: 12. Germline CDR1 MGHDK, CDR2 SYGVNS. CDR3 sequence reads: CASRRGGQGGAETQYF. CDR3 nucleotide sequence: TGTGCCAGCAGGAGGGGGGGACAGGGTGGGGCAGAGACCCAGTACTTC.

This chain joins TRBV20-1 and TRBJ2-1; TRBD2 matches 7 bases. Germline V gives CDR1 DFQATT, CDR2 SNEGSKA (reference sequence). The CDR3 is 16 amino acids. Trimming removed 3 bases from V and 6 bases from J; junction bases left unmatched: 14. CDR3: CSARFPGTTVFNEQFF. CDR3 DNA sequence: TGCAGTGCTAGGTTCCCGGGGACTACAGTCTTCAATGAGCAGTTCTTC.

This clonotype occurred many times. The chain employs TRBV10-3 and TRBJ2-7, with D uncertain. The CDR3 has 14 amino acids. Trimming shortened V by 4 bases and J by 0 bases, and 10 bases separated the two germline ends. Germline V gives CDR1 ENHRY, CDR2 SYGVKD. CDR3 DNA: TGTGCCATCAGTGGAACAGAAGTCTCCTACGAGCAGTACTTC. Translated: CAISGTEVSYEQYF.

There are many counts of this clonotype. The chain employs TRBV11-2 and TRBJ2-7, with D perhaps given as TRBD1 or TRBD2 (6 bases each). V dropped 1 base and J dropped 6 bases, with 10 bases sitting between them. From germline, CDR1 is SGHAT and CDR2 FQNNGV. The CDR3 consists of 13 residues. The CDR3 DNA is TGTGCCAGCAGCTTAGGGTGGGGGGCCGAGCAGTACTTC. This sequence encodes CASSLGWGAEQYF.

This clonotype was seen a few times. V gene TRBV20-1 combines with J gene TRBJ1-2; 7 bases map to TRBD1. Unmatched junction bases numbered 4, after V lost 5 bases and J lost 1 base. The CDR3 has 13 amino acids. Germline CDR1 DFQATT, CDR2 SNEGSKA (reference sequence). The chain's CDR3 is CSARDSLNYGYTF. The CDR3 DNA is TGCAGTGCTCGGGACAGCCTTAACTATGGCTACACCTTC.

In its sample, this clonotype was seen once. A read error may be the cause here, since a much bigger clone is one base away. This sequence joins TRBV11-2 and TRBJ2-5; 7 bases map to TRBD1. Per germline, CDR1 SGHAT and CDR2 FQNNGV. V trimming: 8 bases; J trimming: 4 bases; junction bases outside the gene matches: 16. This CDR3 contains 16 residues. The CDR3 region has the DNA TGTGCCAGCTGGGGGACAGAGCTAACAACCCCAGAGACCCAGTACTTC. Protein: CASWGTELTTPETQYF.

The table lists this clonotype with a few counts. The V gene is TRBV5-5, the J gene TRBJ2-2; perhaps TRBD2 as D (6 bases). The CDR3 is 17 residues long. The germline V and J ends were trimmed by 4 bases and 4 bases, with 20 bases remaining between them. Germline CDR1 reads SGHKS; CDR2 reads YYEKEE (reference sequence). The CDR3 loop is CASSRVASGAPTGELFF. DNA of the CDR3: TGTGCCAGCAGCCGGGTGGCATCGGGAGCCCCCACCGGGGAGCTGTTTTTT.

This clonotype was detected only a few times. The chain uses TRBV6-2 or TRBV6-3 and TRBJ2-6; D is undetermined. This CDR3 has 16 amino acids. V was clipped by 2 bases and J by 4 bases, with 12 bases between them. In germline, CDR1 is MNHEY, CDR2 SVGEGT. The CDR3 is CASSYPLWQGANVLTF. CDR3 nucleotides: TGTGCCAGCAGTTACCCCCTCTGGCAAGGGGCCAACGTCCTGACTTTC.

The chain employs TRBV30 and TRBJ1-4; 7 bases align to TRBD1. The germline V gene encodes CDR1 GTSNPN and CDR2 SVGIG (reference sequence). Germline trimming cut 5 bases from V and 10 bases from J; bases unmatched to any gene: 10. This CDR3 region has 13 residues. The CDR3: CAWARGGAGKLFF. CDR3 in DNA: TGTGCCTGGGCCAGGGGGGGCGCGGGAAAACTGTTTTTT.

This clonotype has just a few counts. The rearrangement joins TRBV6-6 to TRBJ2-3; D might be TRBD2 (6 bases). V was trimmed by 0 bases and J by 1 base, leaving 14 bases between them. The length of the CDR3 is 17 residues. CDR1 MNHNY and CDR2 SVGAGI come from the germline V gene (reference sequence). The DNA of the CDR3 is TGTGCCAGCAGTTACTCGTCTTGGGAGGCGGGCACAGATACGCAGTATTTT. Protein product: CASSYSSWEAGTDTQYF.

This clonotype was found once. The chain joins TRBV20-1 to TRBJ2-3, with 8 bases matching TRBD2. Trimming removed 5 bases from V and 2 bases from J; junction bases left unmatched: 6. The CDR3 loop spans 14 amino acids. The germline V gene has CDR1 DFQATT and CDR2 SNEGSKA (reference sequence). The CDR3 bases are TGCAGTGCTGGGGCGGGAGGCTTCACAGATACGCAGTATTTT. Its protein is CSAGAGGFTDTQYF.

This clonotype was counted many times. This rearrangement joins TRBV2 to TRBJ1-1; 9 bases line up with TRBD1. In germline, CDR1 is SNHLY, CDR2 FYNNEI. The CDR3 is made up of 15 amino acids. V lost 4 bases, J lost 4 bases, and 7 bases stayed unmatched. The CDR3 loop is CASSGDRAVGTEAFF. CDR3 bases: TGTGCCAGCAGTGGGGACAGGGCGGTAGGCACTGAAGCTTTCTTT.

In regard to this clonotype: A much larger clone lies a single base off, so this may be a read error. The chain is built from TRBV12-3 or TRBV12-4 and TRBJ2-5; no firm D call. V gave up 6 bases and J gave up 4 bases, with 12 bases separating them. The CDR3 sequence is 13 residues long. The CDR3 coding sequence is TGTGCCAGCAGACCAGGAACTCCAGAGACCCAGTACTTC. Its protein product is CASRPGTPETQYF.

There are many counts of this clonotype. The chain has TRBV28 and TRBJ2-3; 16 nucleotides line up with TRBD2. Per the germline V gene, CDR1 is MDHEN and CDR2 is SYDVKM. The CDR3 runs to 21 residues. The junction had 15 bases not matched to a gene; V was cut back by 2 bases and J by 4 bases. The CDR3 sequence: CASSLAPGLAGGLRDADTQYF. The CDR3 bases are TGTGCCAGCAGTTTAGCTCCGGGACTAGCGGGAGGGCTCCGGGACGCAGATACGCAGTATTTT.

The V and J genes are TRBV4-3 and TRBJ2-3, with TRBD2 matching 9 bases. Per the germline V gene, CDR1 is LGHNA and CDR2 is YSLEER. Trimming cost V 2 bases and J 2 bases; bases outside gene matches: 11. The CDR3 runs 18 residues. The CDR3 nucleotides read TGCGCCAGCAGCCAATTACCCGCGACTAGCGGTTCCACAGATACGCAGTATTTT. Protein sequence: CASSQLPATSGSTDTQYF.

This clonotype has more than one count but fewer than ten. The chain carries TRBV27 and TRBJ2-2; tentatively, D is TRBD1 or TRBD2 (5 bases each). Germline CDR1 is MNHEY and CDR2 is SMNVEV (reference sequence). Deletions cut 8 bases from V and 2 bases from J, with 15 bases between. The CDR3 extends over 15 amino acids. As DNA, the CDR3 is TGTGCCAGCGCTCCGGGACCACTAAACACCGGGGAGCTGTTTTTT. Translating gives CASAPGPLNTGELFF.

Many counts were recorded for this clonotype. The J gene is TRBJ2-1, the V gene TRBV11-2; possible D gene TRBD1, 6 bases. V shed 5 bases and J shed 7 bases, with 21 bases lying between them. The CDR3 runs to 16 residues. Germline values: CDR1 SGHAT, CDR2 FQNNGV. The CDR3 reads CASSPTGSWTDNEQFF. The CDR3 region has the DNA TGTGCCAGCAGCCCCACTGGGAGTTGGACAGATAATGAGCAGTTCTTC.

The genes are TRBV6-5 and TRBJ2-3; D uncertain. Germline CDR1 is MNHEY and CDR2 is SVGAGI. The CDR3 totals 15 residues. The germline V and J ends were trimmed by 0 bases and 2 bases, with 9 bases remaining between them. As DNA, the CDR3 is TGTGCCAGCAGTTACTCGATTTTACCCACAGATACGCAGTATTTT. Its protein product is CASSYSILPTDTQYF.